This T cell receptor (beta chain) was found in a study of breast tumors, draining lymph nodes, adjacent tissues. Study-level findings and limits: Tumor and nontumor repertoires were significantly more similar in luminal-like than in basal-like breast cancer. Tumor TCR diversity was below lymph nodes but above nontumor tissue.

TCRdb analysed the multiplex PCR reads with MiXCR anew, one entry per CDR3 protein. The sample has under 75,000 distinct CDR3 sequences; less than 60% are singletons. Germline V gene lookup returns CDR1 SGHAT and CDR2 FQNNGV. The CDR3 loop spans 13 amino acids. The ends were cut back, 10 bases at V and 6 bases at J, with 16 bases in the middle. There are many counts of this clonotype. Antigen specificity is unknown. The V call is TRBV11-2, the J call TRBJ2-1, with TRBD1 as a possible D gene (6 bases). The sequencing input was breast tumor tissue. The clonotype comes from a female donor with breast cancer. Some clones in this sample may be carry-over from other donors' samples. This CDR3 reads CANSRTDRNEQFF. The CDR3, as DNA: TGTGCCAACAGTAGGACAGACCGCAATGAGCAGTTCTTC.